This TCR beta chain was observed in a study of identical twins. Regarding the study as a whole: Insertion counts were lower in abundant cord blood beta clonotypes, a trend that memory repertoires did not show. The models gave estimates that fell short of the out-of-frame TCR alpha sharing seen in monozygotic twins.

This clonotype was picked up many times. Antigen unknown. With V trimmed by 5 bases and J by 3 bases, 11 bases remained unmatched. From germline, CDR1 is SGHAT and CDR2 FQDESV (reference sequence). The CDR3 runs to 18 residues. TCRdb ran MiXCR on the 5' RACE reads and lists one entry per CDR3 protein. Of roughly 480,000 distinct CDR3 sequences listed, approximately 25% are singletons. A further study also used this sample, focusing on T cells expressing NK-cell markers. As reported in that work: Dominant NKG2C+ clonotypes accounted for roughly 1.0-7.5% of CD8+ T cells in six donors. Where several donors were concerned, these clonotypes also led the CD3+CD56-NKG2C+ fraction.

This TCR came from a woman under 30 in good health. The V and J genes are TRBV11-1 and TRBJ2-3; 13 positions agree with TRBD2. Sequenced material: CD4+ T cells sorted from blood. The CDR3 loop reads CASSATGTSGMATDTQYF. In nucleotides, the CDR3 is TGTGCCAGCAGCGCCACCGGGACTAGCGGGATGGCGACAGATACGCAGTATTTT.